Presented here are 6 T cell receptor beta chains from one specimen sequenced in a study of cytomegalovirus exposure and HLA in healthy donors. PCR used 60 Vbeta primers and 13 Jbeta primers. Using immunoSEQ multiplex PCR, the repertoire was profiled, and TCRdb retains in-frame clones only, with some absent. The sample carries some 190,000 clones, about 80% recorded once. Sequenced material: PBMCs. Every receptor here comes from a woman between 40 and 50 years old in good health and CMV-seronegative.

The V gene is TRBV29-1, the J gene TRBJ1-1; D ambiguous. Trimming stripped 4 bases from V and 1 base from J, with 7 bases between. The CDR3 covers 12 residues. Germline V lookup: CDR1 SQVTM, CDR2 ANQGSEA. The chain's CDR3 is CSVAAGNTEAFF. CDR3 sequence (DNA): TGCAGCGTTGCAGCGGGGAACACTGAAGCTTTCTTT.

The chain uses TRBV6-5 and TRBJ2-2; 7 bases agree with TRBD1. CDR1 MNHEY and CDR2 SVGAGI come from the germline V gene. Trimming took 6 bases from V and 3 from J; bases not matched to a gene: 4. This CDR3 is 14 amino acids long. The CDR3 spells CASRPQGDTGELFF. For the CDR3, the DNA is TGTGCCAGCAGGCCCCAGGGGGACACCGGGGAGCTGTTTTTT.

This chain links TRBV6-6 with TRBJ1-2; 12 bases line up with TRBD1. The V gene end was trimmed by 5 bases and the J gene end by 8 bases; junction bases not matched to a gene: 6. The CDR3 covers 14 residues. Per the germline V gene, CDR1 is MNHNY and CDR2 is SVGAGI (reference sequence). The CDR3 here is CASSARDRGHGYTF. CDR3 coding DNA: TGTGCCAGCAGTGCCCGGGACAGGGGGCACGGCTACACCTTC.

This chain links TRBV27 with TRBJ1-5; TRBD1 is a possible D gene (5 bases). The V gene's germline CDR1 is MNHEY and CDR2 SMNVEV (reference sequence). The CDR3 consists of 16 residues. V lost 3 bases to trimming and J lost 2 bases, with 14 bases between them. The DNA for the CDR3 is TGTGCCAGCAGTTTCGGGGGGACGGTGGGCAATCAGCCCCAGCATTTT. Amino acid sequence: CASSFGGTVGNQPQHF.

The chain uses TRBV5-1 and TRBJ1-6, with 8 positions matching TRBD1. Trimming took 4 bases from V and 7 from J; bases not matched to a gene: 10. CDR1 is SGHRS, CDR2 YFSETQ, per germline. The CDR3 totals 16 residues. DNA of the CDR3: TGCGCCAGCAGCGTCGGACAGGGCGGTGGGAATTCACCCCTCCACTTT. Its protein product is CASSVGQGGGNSPLHF.

The rearrangement uses TRBV11-3 and TRBJ1-4; 7 bases align to TRBD1. CDR3 size: 17 residues. The germline V gene has CDR1 SGHNT and CDR2 YENEEA. V shed 5 bases and J 3 bases; nucleotides not matched to a gene: 12. CDR3 sequence: CASSGATGISSNEKLFF. CDR3 sequence (DNA): TGTGCCAGCAGCGGCGCGACAGGGATCTCGTCTAATGAAAAACTGTTTTTT.